The 28 T cell receptor beta chains reported below all come from one sample, sequenced in a study of T cell responses to AZD1222 COVID-19 vaccine. Sequencing used immunoSEQ multiplex PCR; TCRdb keeps in-frame clones, though not all of them. In the table there are around 150,000 clones, about 93% of which are singletons. The material was peripheral blood, obtained on day 0 of AZD1222 vaccination. Receptors were obtained from an adult in good health.

This chain uses TRBV7-9 with TRBJ1-6; possible D gene TRBD1, 5 bases. V lost 2 bases to trimming and J lost 9 bases, with 11 bases between them. Germline assignment: CDR1 SEHNR and CDR2 FQNEAQ (reference sequence). The CDR3 contains 14 residues. The CDR3 region is CASSLRGAISPLHF. In DNA form, the CDR3 reads TGTGCCAGCAGCTTAAGAGGGGCTATTTCACCCCTCCACTTT.

This chain uses TRBV2 with TRBJ1-2; D call uncertain. The V gene's germline CDR1 is SNHLY and CDR2 FYNNEI. V was cut by 5 bases and J by 9 bases, with 13 bases left in between. The CDR3 consists of 12 residues. The CDR3: CASSWASARYTF. The CDR3 nucleotides read TGTGCCAGCAGTTGGGCCTCCGCACGCTACACCTTC.

The chain couples TRBV5-1 to TRBJ1-2, with a tentative D call TRBD1 (5 bases). Deletions cut 4 bases from V and 4 bases from J, with 17 bases between. The V gene's germline CDR1 is SGHRS and CDR2 YFSETQ. This CDR3 spans 15 amino acids. The CDR3 protein is CASSHGTNRGYGYTF. The CDR3, as DNA: TGCGCCAGCAGCCACGGGACCAACCGGGGCTATGGCTACACCTTC. The full variable domain, in which reference TRBV5-1 and TRBJ1-2 provide the parts outside the CDR3, is KAGVTQTPRYLIKTRGQQVTLSCSPISGHRSVSWYQQTPGQGLQFLFEYFSETQRNKGNFPGRFSGRQFSNSRSEMNVSTLELGDSALYLCASSHGTNRGYGYTFGSGTRLTVV.

J is TRBJ1-3 and V is TRBV9; D not resolved. CDR3 length: 14 residues. Deletions cut 3 bases from V and 0 bases from J, with 7 bases between. Germline lookup yields CDR1 SGDLS and CDR2 YYNGEE. The CDR3 protein is CASSEASSGNTIYF. CDR3 DNA: TGTGCCAGCAGCGAAGCTAGCTCTGGAAACACCATATATTTT. Complete variable domain (other parts from reference TRBV9 and TRBJ1-3): DSGVTQTPKHLITATGQRVTLRCSPRSGDLSVYWYQQSLDQGLQFLIQYYNGEERAKGNILERFSAQQFPDLHSELNLSSLELGDSALYFCASSEASSGNTIYFGEGSWLTVV.

The chain employs TRBV20-1 and TRBJ2-7, with no clear D. CDR3 length equals 11 residues. Trimming cost V 6 bases and J 4 bases, with 10 bases left between them. CDR1 and CDR2 (germline): DFQATT, SNEGSKA (reference sequence). The chain's CDR3 is CSAGSGYEQYV. The CDR3 DNA follows: TGCAGTGCAGGGTCGGGTTACGAGCAGTACGTC.

This chain connects TRBV7-8 to TRBJ1-1; D uncertain. This CDR3 is 14 amino acids long. Germline assignment: CDR1 SGHVS and CDR2 FQNEAQ. V dropped 5 bases and J dropped 0 bases, with 10 bases sitting between them. The CDR3 bases are TGTGCCAGCAGCCTCCTAATGATGAACACTGAAGCTTTCTTT. Residues: CASSLLMMNTEAFF.

The chain joins TRBV3-1 (or the pseudogene TRBV3-2) to TRBJ1-4, with 12 bases fitting TRBD1. Germline V CDR1 and CDR2: LGHDT, YNNKEL (reference sequence). V lost 1 base to trimming and J lost 7 bases; unmatched junction nucleotides: 1. This CDR3 contains 15 residues. The CDR3 DNA follows: TGTGCCAGCAGCCAAGGGGACAGGGGGCGTGAAAAACTGTTTTTT. It is translated as CASSQGDRGREKLFF.

The rearrangement uses TRBV27 and TRBJ1-1; 10 nucleotides agree with TRBD1. The CDR3 is made up of 15 amino acids. Trimming took 7 bases from V and 4 from J; bases not matched to a gene: 9. Germline CDR1 MNHEY, CDR2 SMNVEV (reference sequence). In DNA, the CDR3 is TGTGCCAGCAATCGCGGGACAGGGGAGGGCACTGAAGCTTTCTTT. Its translation: CASNRGTGEGTEAFF.

J is TRBJ1-5 and V is TRBV18; D uncertain. This CDR3 is 13 amino acids long. Looked up from germline, CDR1 is KGHSH and CDR2 is LQKENI. Trimming shortened V by 3 bases and J by 5 bases, and 8 bases separated the two germline ends. The CDR3 DNA reads as TGTGCCAGCTCACCGGACGAGTATCAGCCCCAGCATTTT. This gives the protein CASSPDEYQPQHF. The full variable domain, in which reference TRBV18 and TRBJ1-5 provide the parts outside the CDR3, is NAGVMQNPRHLVRRRGQEARLRCSPMKGHSHVYWYRQLPEEGLKFMVYLQKENIIDESGMPKERFSAEFPKEGPSILRIQQVVRGDSAAYFCASSPDEYQPQHFGDGTRLSIL.

The chain uses TRBV11-2 and TRBJ2-7; D is possibly TRBD1 (5 bases). Trimming stripped 4 bases from V and 4 bases from J, with 11 bases between. Germline assignment: CDR1 SGHAT and CDR2 FQNNGV. CDR3 length: 13 residues. The CDR3 sequence is CASSSIRGYEQYV. DNA of the CDR3: TGTGCCAGCAGCTCCATTAGGGGTTACGAGCAGTACGTC.

This clone has just one count. The V and J genes are TRBV6-5 and TRBJ1-5; tentatively, D is TRBD1 (5 bases). The germline V gene encodes CDR1 MNHEY and CDR2 SVGAGI. V dropped 4 bases and J dropped 6 bases, with 19 bases sitting between them. The CDR3 extends over 16 amino acids. In DNA, the CDR3 is TGTGCCAGCAGTTCCTCGAAGGGACGACCTCTTCAGCCCCAGCATTTT. This translates into CASSSSKGRPLQPQHF.

The V and J genes are TRBV2 and TRBJ1-1; D might be TRBD1 (6 bases). The CDR3 runs to 14 residues. Germline values: CDR1 SNHLY, CDR2 FYNNEI. Trimming pared 5 bases from V and 5 bases from J, leaving 15 bases between. The CDR3 DNA reads as TGTGCCAGCAGTTTTAGTACAGGGAGGACTGAAGCTTTCTTT. This gives the protein CASSFSTGRTEAFF. Looking up the rest from reference TRBV2 and TRBJ1-1 gives the full variable domain: EPEVTQTPSHQVTQMGQEVILRCVPISNHLYFYWYRQILGQKVEFLVSFYNNEISEKSEIFDDQFSVERPDGSNFTLKIRSTKLEDSAMYFCASSFSTGRTEAFFGQGTRLTVV.

The chain has TRBV6-6 and TRBJ2-7; D is unresolved. V shed 5 bases and J shed 3 bases, with 11 bases lying between them. CDR3 size: 13 residues. CDR1 is MNHNY, CDR2 SVGAGI, per germline (reference sequence). CDR3 in DNA: TGTGCCAGCAGTATAAGTCCGGACTACGAGCAGTACGTC. Translated, it gives CASSISPDYEQYV.

J is TRBJ1-1 and V is TRBV28; 9 bases fit TRBD1. Germline lookup yields CDR1 MDHEN and CDR2 SYDVKM. V shed 5 bases and J 5 bases; nucleotides not matched to a gene: 6. The CDR3 has 14 residues. CDR3 coding DNA: TGTGCCAGCAGTACCCGGGACAGGGTTACTGAAGCTTTCTTT. Translation gives CASSTRDRVTEAFF. The full variable domain, with the rest looked up from reference TRBV28 and TRBJ1-1, is DVKVTQSSRYLVKRTGEKVFLECVQDMDHENMFWYRQDPGLGLRLIYFSYDVKMKEKGDIPEGYSVSREKKERFSLILESASTNQTSMYLCASSTRDRVTEAFFGQGTRLTVV.

The genes are TRBV4-1 and TRBJ2-1; D gene ambiguous. In germline, CDR1 is MGHRA, CDR2 YSYEKL. Trimming removed 0 bases at V and 4 bases at J, with 13 bases between. The CDR3 consists of 16 residues. The CDR3, as DNA: TGCGCCAGCAGCCAAGATGGGCTCCCCGGGTACAATGAGCAGTTCTTC. Protein sequence: CASSQDGLPGYNEQFF.

CDR3 amino acids: CASSALAGFNGELFF. CDR3 DNA sequence: TGTGCCAGCAGCGCTCTAGCGGGGTTCAACGGGGAGCTGTTTTTT. The J gene is TRBJ2-2, the V gene TRBV9; 9 nucleotides agree with TRBD2. This CDR3 has 15 residues. J was trimmed by 7 bases and V by 3 bases; bases with no gene match: 7. Germline V gives CDR1 SGDLS, CDR2 YYNGEE.

This chain links TRBV4-1 with TRBJ1-5, with TRBD1 matching over 8 bases. CDR1 MGHRA and CDR2 YSYEKL come from the germline V gene. The CDR3 runs to 19 residues. Losses at the gene ends were 3 bases for V and 7 bases for J; bases not matched to a gene: 20. The CDR3 sequence is CASSHKPSTGAISRQPQHF. In nucleotides, the CDR3 is TGCGCCAGCAGCCACAAACCATCGACAGGGGCGATCTCGCGGCAGCCCCAGCATTTT.

The chain employs TRBV7-2 and TRBJ2-3; D call uncertain. This CDR3 has 16 residues. Germline CDR1 and CDR2: SGHTA and FQGNSA. V shed 5 bases and J shed 0 bases, with 15 bases lying between them. CDR3 DNA: TGTGCCAGCAGCCTACAGTCATTACGAAGCACAGATACGCAGTATTTT. Translating gives CASSLQSLRSTDTQYF.

This chain uses TRBV27 with TRBJ2-2, with 15 positions matching TRBD2. Germline V gene data show CDR1 as MNHEY and CDR2 as SMNVEV (reference sequence). The CDR3 sequence is 17 residues long. Unmatched junction bases numbered 8, after V lost 6 bases and J lost 6 bases. CDR3 region: CASRGLAGGPNPGELFF. CDR3 bases: TGTGCCAGCAGAGGACTAGCGGGAGGGCCTAATCCCGGGGAGCTGTTTTTT.

The chain links TRBV7-2 to TRBJ2-3; D perhaps matches TRBD1 (6 bases). Trimming stripped 1 base from V and 5 bases from J, with 13 bases between. Germline V gene data show CDR1 as SGHTA and CDR2 as FQGNSA. The CDR3 extends over 15 amino acids. The CDR3 DNA sequence: TGTGCCAGCAGCTTAGAGGGGGTCAGGGGAGATACGCAGTATTTT. Translating it yields CASSLEGVRGDTQYF.

V and J are TRBV28 and TRBJ1-4; tentative D call: TRBD1 (5 bases). The CDR3 length is 16 residues. Looked up from germline, CDR1 is MDHEN and CDR2 is SYDVKM. Trimming pared 6 bases from V and 3 bases from J, leaving 17 bases between. CDR3 DNA: TGTGCCAGCAGCCCCAGGGCACCCGGTGCTAATGAAAAACTGTTTTTT. The encoded protein is CASSPRAPGANEKLFF.

The chain employs TRBV27 and TRBJ2-3; 9 nucleotides align to TRBD2. This CDR3 has 14 amino acids. Looked up from germline, CDR1 is MNHEY and CDR2 is SMNVEV (reference sequence). Trimming took 4 bases from V and 6 from J; bases not matched to a gene: 5. The DNA for the CDR3 is TGTGCCAGCAGTTGGGGGACTAGCTCTGATACGCAGTATTTT. The encoded protein is CASSWGTSSDTQYF.

The gene calls are TRBV19 and TRBJ2-5; the match to TRBD2 covers 12 bases. Germline loops: CDR1 LNHDA, CDR2 SQIVND (reference sequence). This CDR3 is 16 amino acids long. V lost 5 bases and J lost 4; bases outside the gene matches: 8. The CDR3 region is CASSPSGGAQGETQYF. DNA for the CDR3: TGTGCCAGTAGTCCTAGCGGGGGGGCCCAGGGAGAGACCCAGTACTTC. Looking up the rest from reference TRBV19 and TRBJ2-5 gives the full variable domain: DGGITQSPKYLFRKEGQNVTLSCEQNLNHDAMYWYRQDPGQGLRLIYYSQIVNDFQKGDIAEGYSVSREKKESFPLTVTSAQKNPTAFYLCASSPSGGAQGETQYFGPGTRLLVL.

The chain carries TRBV7-9 and TRBJ1-3, with TRBD1 matching 8 bases. The CDR3 contains 13 residues. V was pared by 8 bases and J by 0 bases, with 0 bases of the junction left unmatched. Germline loops: CDR1 SEHNR, CDR2 FQNEAQ (reference sequence). CDR3 sequence (DNA): TGTGCCAGCGACAGGGGCTCTGGAAACACCATATATTTT. Protein product: CASDRGSGNTIYF.

This chain joins TRBV6-2 or TRBV6-3 and TRBJ1-1; a weak D match, TRBD1 (5 bases). The CDR3 is 14 amino acids. Germline loops: CDR1 MNHEY, CDR2 SVGEGT. Between the trimmed V and J ends, which lost 3 bases and 6 bases, there was a span of 14 bases. CDR3 loop: CASSYGGAGAEAFF. DNA for the CDR3: TGTGCCAGCAGTTATGGAGGGGCCGGGGCTGAAGCTTTCTTT.

This clone has just one count. The chain couples TRBV7-2 to TRBJ1-1; TRBD1 might be the D (6 bases). V lost 5 bases, J lost 4 bases, and 11 bases lay in between. This CDR3 is built from 13 residues. CDR1 SGHTA and CDR2 FQGNSA come from the germline V gene. CDR3 coding DNA: TGTGCCAGCAGCATAACAGGGCGCACTGAAGCTTTCTTT. Amino acids: CASSITGRTEAFF.

The gene calls are TRBV7-2 and TRBJ2-1; 9 positions agree with TRBD2. Trimming cost V 1 base and J 6 bases; bases outside gene matches: 4. The CDR3 covers 15 residues. CDR1 and CDR2 (germline): SGHTA, FQGNSA. CDR3 in DNA: TGTGCCAGCAGCTTAGTCCTAGCGGGGTCCAATGAGCAGTTCTTC. It codes for CASSLVLAGSNEQFF.

The genes are TRBV5-1 and TRBJ2-2, with D unresolved. CDR1 is SGHRS and CDR2 is YFSETQ in the germline V gene. Trimming left V 4 bases short and J 7 bases short, with 20 bases between. The CDR3 loop spans 16 amino acids. CDR3 bases: TGCGCCAGCAGCCTAACCGTGGGGTTGTCCGGCGGGGAGCTGTTTTTT. This translates into CASSLTVGLSGGELFF.